The 19 T cell receptor beta chains reported below all come from one sample, sequenced in a study of T cell repertoires in cytomegalovirus infection. MiXCR was run by TCRdb on the reads, yielding one entry per CDR3 protein. Here the sample spans just over 450,000 distinct CDR3 sequences, roughly 42% being singletons. The antigens for these receptors are not known. Sample: cultured PBMCs, taken from culture after CMV antigen stimulation. The receptors were gathered from a human donor in good health (CMV status not recorded). Some clones in this sample may be carry-over from other donors' samples.

The CDR3 here is CASSPLRHAEDTQYF. The CDR3 nucleotides are TGTGCCAGCAGCCCATTACGGCACGCCGAAGATACGCAGTATTTT. The genes are TRBV7-2 and TRBJ2-3; D is unresolved. V was shortened by 5 bases and J by 5 bases, with 17 bases between the two germline ends. This CDR3 has 15 amino acids. Germline V lookup: CDR1 SGHTA, CDR2 FQGNSA.

CDR3 in DNA: TGTGCCAGCAGCTCCCGGGGAGGTTTGGATGGCTACACCTTC. This gives the protein CASSSRGGLDGYTF. The rearrangement links TRBV7-2 to TRBJ1-2, with unresolved D. The V end lost 4 bases, the J end lost 6 bases, and 15 bases lay between the germline ends. Germline assignment: CDR1 SGHTA and CDR2 FQGNSA. CDR3 length: 14 amino acids.

This chain connects TRBV28 to TRBJ2-7; no clear D. Per the germline V gene, CDR1 is MDHEN and CDR2 is SYDVKM. The CDR3 is 15 amino acids. The V and J ends lost 4 bases and 2 bases respectively, with 15 bases between them. CDR3 region: CASSSWLGRAYEQYF. The CDR3 region has the DNA TGTGCCAGCAGTTCCTGGCTCGGGCGAGCCTACGAGCAGTACTTC.

This chain uses TRBV11-3 with TRBJ2-5, with D possibly being TRBD1 (6 bases). This CDR3 comprises 15 residues. Between the trimmed V and J ends, which lost 1 base and 2 bases, there was a span of 11 bases. Germline-derived CDR1 and CDR2 are SGHNT and YENEEA. CDR3 sequence (DNA): TGTGCCAGCAGCTTAGGGACAGCCGTGCAAGAGACCCAGTACTTC. This gives the protein CASSLGTAVQETQYF. The variable domain in full, completed from reference TRBV11-3 and TRBJ2-5, reads EAGVVQSPRYKIIEKKQPVAFWCNPISGHNTLYWYLQNLGQGPELLIRYENEEAVDDSQLPKDRFSAERLKGVDSTLKIQPAELGDSAVYLCASSLGTAVQETQYFGPGTRLLVL.

The table lists this clonotype with a few counts. The rearrangement uses TRBV7-8 and TRBJ2-7; TRBD1 is a possible D gene (6 bases). Germline CDR1 SGHVS, CDR2 FQNEAQ. The CDR3 totals 16 residues. Trimming removed 3 bases from V and 1 base from J, with 16 bases in between. CDR3 bases: TGTGCCAGCAGCTTTTCTCCTTCCAGGGGATCCTACGAGCAGTACTTC. Protein: CASSFSPSRGSYEQYF.

The genes are TRBV12-3 or TRBV12-4 and TRBJ2-2; no definite D call. The CDR3 runs to 14 residues. Trimming cost V 6 bases and J 0 bases, with 8 bases left between them. CDR3 amino acids: CASSPTPNTGELFF. The CDR3 bases are TGTGCCAGCAGCCCCACACCGAACACCGGGGAGCTGTTTTTT.

CDR3 protein: CATSDTRGDAVGNEQFF. The CDR3 region has the DNA TGTGCCACCAGTGATACACGGGGCGACGCTGTTGGTAATGAGCAGTTCTTC. J is TRBJ2-1 and V is TRBV24-1, with D perhaps TRBD1 or TRBD2 (5 bases each). Per germline, CDR1 KGHDR and CDR2 SFDVKD. Trimming removed 3 bases from V and 7 bases from J, with 21 bases in between. This CDR3 comprises 17 residues.

The gene calls are TRBV12-3 or TRBV12-4 and TRBJ2-2, with 8 bases that match TRBD1. V gave up 7 bases and J gave up 2 bases; unmatched junction bases: 6. This CDR3 has 15 residues. The CDR3 loop is CASNTGGSNTGELFF. CDR3 bases: TGTGCCAGCAATACAGGGGGGAGTAACACCGGGGAGCTGTTTTTT.

This clonotype has more than one count but fewer than ten. The rearrangement joins TRBV5-6 to TRBJ2-2, with 7 positions matching TRBD2. Losses at the gene ends were 7 bases for V and 3 bases for J; bases not matched to a gene: 6. Germline V lookup: CDR1 SGHDT, CDR2 YYEEEE. This CDR3 has 14 residues. The CDR3: CASVTSDHTGELFF. Here the CDR3 DNA reads TGTGCCAGCGTCACTAGCGACCACACCGGGGAGCTGTTTTTT. The full variable domain, in which reference TRBV5-6 and TRBJ2-2 provide the parts outside the CDR3, is DAGVTQSPTHLIKTRGQQVTLRCSPKSGHDTVSWYQQALGQGPQFIFQYYEEEERQRGNFPDRFSGHQFPNYSSELNVNALLLGDSALYLCASVTSDHTGELFFGEGSRLTVL.

V gene TRBV6-2 or TRBV6-3 combines with J gene TRBJ2-1; 10 bases line up with TRBD2. The CDR3 runs to 17 residues. V dropped 6 bases and J dropped 0; count of bases not matched to a gene: 8. Germline assignment: CDR1 MNHEY and CDR2 SVGEGT. The CDR3 region has the DNA TGTGCCAGCAGATCTACCCTAGCGGGAGCCTCCTACAATGAGCAGTTCTTC. Its protein is CASRSTLAGASYNEQFF.

This clonotype has just a few counts. The chain uses TRBV7-2 and TRBJ2-7; a possible D gene is TRBD2 (6 bases). The CDR3 spans 15 residues. The V gene's germline CDR1 is SGHTA and CDR2 FQGNSA. V was pared by 5 bases and J by 2 bases, with 16 bases between. The CDR3 bases are TGTGCCAGCAGCGTCCATAGCGGAACTACCTACGAGCAGTACTTC. This gives the protein CASSVHSGTTYEQYF.

This chain connects TRBV19 to TRBJ2-7; a weak D match, TRBD1 (6 bases). Germline CDR1 is LNHDA and CDR2 is SQIVND (reference sequence). The CDR3 runs 14 residues. V was cut by 1 base and J by 2 bases, with 9 bases left in between. The DNA of the CDR3 is TGTGCCAGTAGTATAGGTGAGGGGGCCTACGAGCAGTACTTC. Its protein product is CASSIGEGAYEQYF.

In its sample, this clonotype was seen many times. This chain joins TRBV7-2 and TRBJ2-1; D gene ambiguous. The germline V gene has CDR1 SGHTA and CDR2 FQGNSA. Trimming shortened V by 2 bases and J by 0 bases, and 11 bases separated the two germline ends. There are 16 residues in the CDR3. CDR3 in DNA: TGTGCCAGCAGCTTACTGGGCGGATCCTCCTACAATGAGCAGTTCTTC. Protein sequence: CASSLLGGSSYNEQFF.

The genes are TRBV20-1 and TRBJ2-1, with D hard to call. Germline V CDR1 and CDR2: DFQATT, SNEGSKA (reference sequence). The germline V and J ends were trimmed by 0 bases and 6 bases, with 9 bases remaining between them. This CDR3 comprises 13 residues. CDR3 sequence: CSARDGSVNEQFF. In DNA, the CDR3 is TGCAGTGCTAGAGATGGTTCGGTCAATGAGCAGTTCTTC.

The chain recombines TRBV11-1 with TRBJ2-5; 9 bases align to TRBD1. Germline V gives CDR1 SGHAT, CDR2 FQDESV (reference sequence). The trim removed 3 bases at V and 6 bases at J, leaving 8 bases unmatched. The CDR3 is 15 amino acids. The CDR3 DNA follows: TGTGCCAGCAGCTTGCAACAGGGGGCAAGTCAGACCCAGTACTTC. It codes for CASSLQQGASQTQYF. The whole variable domain, filled in from reference TRBV11-1 and TRBJ2-5, reads EAEVAQSPRYKITEKSQAVAFWCDPISGHATLYWYRQILGQGPELLVQFQDESVVDDSQLPKDRFSAERLKGVDSTLKIQPAELGDSAMYLCASSLQQGASQTQYFGPGTRLLVL.

The rearrangement uses TRBV18 and TRBJ2-4, with D perhaps matching TRBD1 (5 bases). This CDR3 has 14 amino acids. V was pared by 0 bases and J by 8 bases, with 11 bases between. CDR1 KGHSH and CDR2 LQKENI come from the germline V gene. CDR3 residues: CASSPPSRVDIQYF. The CDR3 DNA follows: TGTGCCAGCTCACCACCGAGCAGGGTTGACATTCAGTACTTC.

The chain couples TRBV27 to TRBJ2-7; 12 bases map to TRBD2. The V segment lost 6 bases and the J segment 0 bases; nucleotides outside the gene matches: 6. Germline values: CDR1 MNHEY, CDR2 SMNVEV (reference sequence). The CDR3 is made up of 16 amino acids. CDR3 nucleotide sequence: TGTGCCAGCAGACTAGCGGGGGGCCAATTCTCCTACGAGCAGTACTTC. Residues: CASRLAGGQFSYEQYF.

The rearrangement links TRBV27 to TRBJ2-5; D is undetermined. The V end was cut by 1 base, the J end by 4 bases, with 7 bases between. CDR3 length: 13 amino acids. The germline CDR1 and CDR2 sequences are MNHEY and SMNVEV (reference sequence). The CDR3 region has the DNA TGTGCCAGCAGTTTATGGAAGGGAGAGACCCAGTACTTC. This translates into CASSLWKGETQYF.

This clonotype showed up just a few times. The chain carries TRBV19 and TRBJ1-2; no clear D. Trimming pared 3 bases from V and 0 bases from J, leaving 5 bases between. The germline V gene has CDR1 LNHDA and CDR2 SQIVND (reference sequence). This CDR3 spans 13 amino acids. CDR3 nucleotides: TGTGCCAGTAGTATGTACACTAACTATGGCTACACCTTC. This encodes CASSMYTNYGYTF.